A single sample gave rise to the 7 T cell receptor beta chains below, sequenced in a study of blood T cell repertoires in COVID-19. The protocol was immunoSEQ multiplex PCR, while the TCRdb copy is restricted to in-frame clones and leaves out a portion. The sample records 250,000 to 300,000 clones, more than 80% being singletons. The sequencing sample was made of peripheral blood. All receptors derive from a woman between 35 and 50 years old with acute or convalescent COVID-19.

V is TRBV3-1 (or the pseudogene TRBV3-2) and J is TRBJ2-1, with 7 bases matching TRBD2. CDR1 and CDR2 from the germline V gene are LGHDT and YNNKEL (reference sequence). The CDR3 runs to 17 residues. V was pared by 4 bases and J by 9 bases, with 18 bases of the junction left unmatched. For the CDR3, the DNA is TGTGCCAGCAGCCCAGCGATCCGGGACTACCTAAATAGTGAGCAGTTCTTC. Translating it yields CASSPAIRDYLNSEQFF.

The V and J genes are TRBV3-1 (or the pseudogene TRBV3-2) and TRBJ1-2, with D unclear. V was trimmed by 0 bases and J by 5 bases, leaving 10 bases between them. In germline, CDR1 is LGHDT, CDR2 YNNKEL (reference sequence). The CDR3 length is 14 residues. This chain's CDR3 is CASSQEIPGYGYTF. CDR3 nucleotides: TGTGCCAGCAGCCAAGAAATTCCGGGATATGGCTACACCTTC.

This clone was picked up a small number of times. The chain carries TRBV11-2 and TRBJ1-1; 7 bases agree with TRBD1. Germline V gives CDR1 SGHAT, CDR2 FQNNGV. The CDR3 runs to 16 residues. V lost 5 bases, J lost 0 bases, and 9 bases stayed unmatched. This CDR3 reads CASSPTLTGMNTEAFF. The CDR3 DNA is TGTGCCAGCAGCCCTACACTGACAGGGATGAACACTGAAGCTTTCTTT.

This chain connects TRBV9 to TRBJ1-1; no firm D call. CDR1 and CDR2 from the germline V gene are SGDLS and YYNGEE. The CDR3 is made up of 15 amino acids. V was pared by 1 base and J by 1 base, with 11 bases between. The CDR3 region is CASSVNVGANTEAFF. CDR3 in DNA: TGTGCCAGCAGCGTAAACGTGGGAGCGAACACTGAAGCTTTCTTT. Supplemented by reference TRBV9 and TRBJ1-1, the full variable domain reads DSGVTQTPKHLITATGQRVTLRCSPRSGDLSVYWYQQSLDQGLQFLIQYYNGEERAKGNILERFSAQQFPDLHSELNLSSLELGDSALYFCASSVNVGANTEAFFGQGTRLTVV.

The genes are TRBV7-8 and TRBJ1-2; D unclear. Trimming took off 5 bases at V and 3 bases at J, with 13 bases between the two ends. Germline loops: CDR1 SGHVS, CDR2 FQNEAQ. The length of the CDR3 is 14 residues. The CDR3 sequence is CASSPFTLDYGYTF. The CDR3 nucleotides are TGTGCCAGCAGCCCGTTTACTCTTGACTATGGCTACACCTTC. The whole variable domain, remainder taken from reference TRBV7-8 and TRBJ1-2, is GAGVSQSPRYKVAKRGQDVALRCDPISGHVSLFWYQQALGQGPEFLTYFQNEAQLDKSGLPSDRFFAERPEGSVSTLKIQRTQQEDSAVYLCASSPFTLDYGYTFGSGTRLTVV.

The CDR3 region is CASSSRGNYGYTF. CDR3 in DNA: TGTGCCAGCAGTTCTCGGGGTAACTATGGCTACACCTTC. The chain employs TRBV2 and TRBJ1-2, with unresolved D. The length of the CDR3 is 13 residues. V lost 5 bases, J lost 1 base, and 8 bases lay in between. Per germline, CDR1 SNHLY and CDR2 FYNNEI.

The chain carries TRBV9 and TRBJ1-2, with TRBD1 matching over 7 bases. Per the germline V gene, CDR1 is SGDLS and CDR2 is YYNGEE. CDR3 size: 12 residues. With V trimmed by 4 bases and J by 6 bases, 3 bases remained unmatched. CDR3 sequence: CASSPGQHGYTF. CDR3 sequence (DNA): TGTGCCAGCAGCCCGGGACAGCATGGCTACACCTTC.